The 14 T cell receptor beta chains in this list originate from one sample, sequenced in a study of spatial heterogeneity in lung cancer. The time point: sample taken at primary tumor resection. TCRdb called the 5' RACE reads again in MiXCR, with one record for every CDR3 protein. Of tens of thousands of distinct CDR3 sequences listed, about 3.3% are singletons. The starting material was PBMCs, obtained at surgery. These receptors were collected from a female donor with early-stage non-small cell lung cancer.

There are many counts of this clonotype. The chain has TRBV25-1 and TRBJ2-6; D is undetermined. The CDR3 loop spans 16 amino acids. Germline CDR1 reads MGHDK; CDR2 reads SYGVNS. With 11 bases removed from V and 0 bases from J, the gap between germline ends came to 17 bases. This CDR3 reads CAARAGGISGANVLTF. The CDR3 DNA follows: TGTGCCGCCCGGGCAGGTGGAATCTCTGGGGCCAACGTCCTGACTTTC.

This clonotype came up many times. CDR3 DNA sequence: TGTGCCAGCAGCTTCACACAGGGGTGGAACGAGCAGTACTTC. This translates into CASSFTQGWNEQYF. The V call is TRBV7-9, the J call TRBJ2-7, with TRBD1 matching 7 bases. V was pared by 3 bases and J by 5 bases, with 7 bases of the junction left unmatched. CDR3 length equals 14 residues. In germline, CDR1 is SEHNR, CDR2 FQNEAQ (reference sequence).

This clonotype was counted ten times or more. The chain couples TRBV25-1 to TRBJ2-7, with D perhaps TRBD2 (6 bases). Germline CDR1 MGHDK, CDR2 SYGVNS. This CDR3 has 13 amino acids. V lost 3 bases and J 2 bases, leaving 8 bases between the germline ends. CDR3 amino acids: CASSDGGTYEQYF. The DNA for the CDR3 is TGTGCCAGCAGTGATGGAGGGACCTACGAGCAGTACTTC.

This clonotype has at least ten counts. This chain connects TRBV12-3 or TRBV12-4 to TRBJ1-5, with D possibly TRBD1 on 6 matching bases. The CDR3 is 14 amino acids. The V end was cut by 6 bases, the J end by 3 bases, with 12 bases between. CDR3 in amino acids: CASSQGTPNQPQHF. The CDR3 DNA sequence: TGTGCCAGCAGCCAAGGGACACCCAATCAGCCCCAGCATTTT.

This clonotype appeared many times. The gene calls are TRBV7-2 and TRBJ2-3; D is uncertain. Germline assignment: CDR1 SGHTA and CDR2 FQGNSA. V gave up 7 bases and J gave up 6 bases, with 14 bases separating them. This CDR3 has 13 amino acids. The CDR3 nucleotides are TGTGCCAGCAACGTCATTTTCGGGGATACGCAGTATTTT. This sequence encodes CASNVIFGDTQYF.

This clonotype was seen ten or more times. This chain links TRBV27 with TRBJ2-5; 10 bases are shared with TRBD2. The J segment lost 4 bases and the V segment lost 7 bases, leaving 3 bases of the junction unmatched. CDR3 length equals 13 residues. Germline V gene data show CDR1 as MNHEY and CDR2 as SMNVEV (reference sequence). The CDR3 coding sequence is TGTGCCAGCAAGAGGACTAGCGGAGAGACCCAGTACTTC. As protein: CASKRTSGETQYF.

This clonotype occurred many times. This chain uses TRBV5-1 with TRBJ2-7; TRBD1 matches at 8 bases. The length of the CDR3 is 14 residues. Germline CDR1 SGHRS, CDR2 YFSETQ. J was trimmed by 4 bases and V by 6 bases; bases with no gene match: 9. CDR3 sequence reads: CASTPGTGGYEQYF. The CDR3, as DNA: TGCGCCAGCACCCCCGGTACAGGGGGTTACGAGCAGTACTTC.

This clonotype was seen ten or more times. The chain uses TRBV7-9 and TRBJ1-6; perhaps TRBD1 as D (5 bases). Deletions cut 8 bases from V and 7 bases from J, with 9 bases between. This CDR3 comprises 12 residues. Germline V gene lookup returns CDR1 SEHNR and CDR2 FQNEAQ (reference sequence). CDR3 sequence: CASGGTNSPLHF. In nucleotides, the CDR3 is TGTGCCAGCGGTGGGACGAATTCACCCCTCCACTTT.

This clonotype has at least ten counts. The CDR3 DNA follows: TGCAGCGTTGAACGGCGGGACAGGGGATCCGGGGAGCTGTTTTTT. Its translation: CSVERRDRGSGELFF. V gene TRBV29-1 combines with J gene TRBJ2-2; TRBD1 matches at 10 bases. This CDR3 region has 15 residues. Germline loops: CDR1 SQVTM, CDR2 ANQGSEA. V trimming: 2 bases; J trimming: 6 bases; junction bases outside the gene matches: 6.

Many counts were recorded for this clonotype. The gene calls are TRBV4-1 and TRBJ2-7, with D possibly TRBD2 on 6 matching bases. The CDR3 length is 16 residues. V lost 1 base to trimming and J lost 5 bases, with 18 bases between them. Germline V lookup: CDR1 MGHRA, CDR2 YSYEKL. The CDR3 is CASSQVFRQGRHEQYF. The CDR3 region has the DNA TGCGCCAGCAGCCAAGTGTTCCGACAAGGGAGGCACGAGCAGTACTTC.

Many counts were recorded for this clonotype. The chain joins TRBV3-1 to TRBJ2-7; D not certain. Germline lookup yields CDR1 LGHDT and CDR2 YNNKEL (reference sequence). Trimming took 1 base from V and 1 from J, leaving 2 bases between them. This CDR3 is 12 amino acids long. The CDR3, as DNA: TGTGCCAGCAGCCAAGGGTCCTACGAGCAGTACTTC. Translation gives CASSQGSYEQYF.

This clonotype was seen repeatedly, ten times or more. The chain is built from TRBV7-9 and TRBJ2-1, with unresolved D. CDR3 length: 12 amino acids. Per the germline V gene, CDR1 is SEHNR and CDR2 is FQNEAQ (reference sequence). The V gene lost 5 bases and the J gene lost 2 bases, with 4 bases spanning the gap. CDR3 in amino acids: CASSPTYNEQFF. In nucleotides, the CDR3 is TGTGCCAGCAGCCCCACCTACAATGAGCAGTTCTTC.

The gene calls are TRBV18 and TRBJ2-7; D not resolved. Trimming took 2 bases from V and 7 from J, leaving 15 bases between them. Per germline, CDR1 KGHSH and CDR2 LQKENI. This CDR3 contains 14 residues. CDR3 residues: CASSPMTTSMEQYF. In DNA form, the CDR3 reads TGTGCCAGCTCACCAATGACGACGAGTATGGAGCAGTACTTC.

This clonotype was detected a few times. The chain has TRBV20-1 and TRBJ2-7; D uncertain. The CDR3 runs 13 residues. CDR1 is DFQATT and CDR2 is SNEGSKA in the germline V gene (reference sequence). The V end lost 3 bases, the J end lost 2 bases, and 11 bases lay between the germline ends. This CDR3 reads CSASSTETYEQYF. The CDR3 DNA is TGCAGTGCTAGTAGTACCGAGACCTACGAGCAGTACTTC.